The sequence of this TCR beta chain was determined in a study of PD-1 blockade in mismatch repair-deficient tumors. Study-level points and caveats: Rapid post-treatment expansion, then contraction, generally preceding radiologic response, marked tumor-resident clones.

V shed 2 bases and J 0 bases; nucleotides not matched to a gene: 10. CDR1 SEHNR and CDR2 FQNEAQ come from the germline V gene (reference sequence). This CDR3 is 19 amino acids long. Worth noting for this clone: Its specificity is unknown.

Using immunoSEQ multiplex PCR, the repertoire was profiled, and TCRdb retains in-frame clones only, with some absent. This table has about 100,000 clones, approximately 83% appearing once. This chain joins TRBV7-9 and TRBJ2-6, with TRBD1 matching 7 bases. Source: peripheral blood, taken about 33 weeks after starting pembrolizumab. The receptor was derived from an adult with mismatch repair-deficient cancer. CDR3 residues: CASSLKTGDLLSGANVLTF. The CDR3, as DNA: TGTGCCAGCAGCTTAAAAACAGGGGACCTACTCTCTGGGGCCAACGTCCTGACTTTC. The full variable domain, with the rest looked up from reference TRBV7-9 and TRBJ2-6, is DTGVSQNPRHKITKRGQNVTFRCDPISEHNRLYWYRQTLGQGPEFLTYFQNEAQLEKSRLLSDRFSAERPKGSFSTLEIQRTEQGDSAMYLCASSLKTGDLLSGANVLTFGAGSRLTVL.